This T cell receptor (beta chain) was identified in a study of spatial heterogeneity in lung cancer. Overall study context: More beta-chain than alpha-chain sequences were consistently detected. Every unique TCR and UMI combination, on average, appeared more than ten times in raw reads.

This clonotype has a count of ten or more. For a library built for alpha chains, this beta chain is a stray read; little rests on its size. Time point noted: sample taken at primary tumor resection. The sequenced material consisted of unsorted whole RNA from tumor, nontumor lung or frozen PBMC. Trimming took off 0 bases at V and 6 bases at J, with 7 bases between the two ends. CDR1 and CDR2 (germline): DFQATT, SNEGSKA (reference sequence). The CDR3 extends over 12 amino acids. Individual TCR cDNA molecules each bore their own unique molecular identifier. Each CDR3 protein gets one entry after TCRdb re-called the 5' RACE reads with MiXCR. The table lists approximately 6,900 distinct CDR3 sequences, nearly 4% of them singletons.

V usage is TRBV20-1 and J usage is TRBJ2-3; unclear D gene. The sequenced sample was normal lung tissue next to the tumor, obtained at surgery. The TCR was taken from a female donor with early-stage non-small cell lung cancer. DNA for the CDR3: TGCAGTGCTAGAGACGAGGAGGATACGCAGTATTTT. Its protein product is CSARDEEDTQYF.